A single sample gave rise to the 4 T cell receptor beta chains below, sequenced in a study of blood T cell repertoires in COVID-19. The protocol was immunoSEQ multiplex PCR, while the TCRdb copy is restricted to in-frame clones and leaves out a portion. Of 85,000 to 100,000 clones in the sample, roughly 76% were seen once. The sequencing sample was made of peripheral blood. Receptors were obtained from a man at least 80 years old with COVID-19, enrolled during active disease.

This chain links TRBV6-6 with TRBJ2-3, with a possible D match to TRBD1 (6 bases). Between the trimmed V and J ends, which lost 1 base and 0 bases, there was a span of 8 bases. The CDR3 totals 15 residues. CDR1 MNHNY and CDR2 SVGAGI come from the germline V gene (reference sequence). CDR3 DNA: TGTGCCAGCAGTTACTGGCAGGGGAGCACAGATACGCAGTATTTT. Protein: CASSYWQGSTDTQYF.

V and J are TRBV7-3 and TRBJ2-1, with 8 bases lining up with TRBD2. Germline V gene lookup returns CDR1 SGHTA and CDR2 FQGTGA. The CDR3 spans 14 residues. V lost 2 bases and J lost 7; bases outside the gene matches: 4. The CDR3 DNA is TGTGCCAGCAGCTTATTGGCGGGGGGAAATGAGCAGTTCTTC. Translating gives CASSLLAGGNEQFF.

The chain couples TRBV7-2 to TRBJ2-7; 9 positions agree with TRBD1. This CDR3 has 13 residues. Germline CDR1 SGHTA, CDR2 FQGNSA. The ends lost 5 bases at V and 6 bases at J; junction bases unmatched: 5. In DNA form, the CDR3 reads TGTGCCAGCAGCGTCCGGACAGGGGTCGAGCAGTACTTC. Translated, it gives CASSVRTGVEQYF.

The chain uses TRBV7-3 and TRBJ2-7, with a possible D match to TRBD1 (5 bases). This CDR3 contains 15 residues. V lost 2 bases and J 0 bases, leaving 11 bases between the germline ends. Germline CDR1 and CDR2: SGHTA and FQGTGA. The DNA of the CDR3 is TGTGCCAGCAGCTTATATCCAGGGCCCTCCTACGAGCAGTACTTC. Protein: CASSLYPGPSYEQYF.